The 21 T cell receptor beta chains given below trace back to one sample, sequenced in a study of cytomegalovirus exposure and HLA in healthy donors. The PCR used 60 Vbeta and 13 Jbeta primers. The data were produced by immunoSEQ multiplex PCR, yet TCRdb's version contains in-frame clones alone and is incomplete. This table has about 200,000 clones, about four fifths appearing once. Sequenced sample: PBMCs. The receptors come from a woman in her 50s in good health and CMV-seronegative.

V is TRBV5-1 and J is TRBJ2-3; TRBD2 matches 11 bases. V lost 4 bases to trimming and J lost 3 bases; unmatched junction nucleotides: 7. In germline, CDR1 is SGHRS, CDR2 YFSETQ. This CDR3 is built from 16 residues. CDR3 DNA sequence: TGCGCCAGCAGCCCCTTAGCGGGGGGGAGAACAGATACGCAGTATTTT. Its translation is CASSPLAGGRTDTQYF.

V gene TRBV4-1 combines with J gene TRBJ1-5; D may be TRBD1 (5 bases). The CDR3 covers 13 residues. Germline loops: CDR1 MGHRA, CDR2 YSYEKL. Trimming took off 4 bases at V and 5 bases at J, with 9 bases between the two ends. CDR3 coding DNA: TGCGCCAGCAGCCCTGGAGGGGATCAGCCCCAGCATTTT. Translating gives CASSPGGDQPQHF.

The V call is TRBV6-6, the J call TRBJ1-2, with a possible D match to TRBD1 (5 bases). In germline, CDR1 is MNHNY, CDR2 SVGAGI (reference sequence). The CDR3 covers 14 residues. V lost 5 bases, J lost 2 bases, and 12 bases lay in between. DNA of the CDR3: TGTGCCAGCAGTCCCCTAGGGGTAAACTATGGCTACACCTTC. Residues: CASSPLGVNYGYTF.

J is TRBJ2-1 and V is TRBV9; weak D call: TRBD2 (6 bases). This CDR3 is 15 amino acids long. The germline V gene has CDR1 SGDLS and CDR2 YYNGEE. Trimming stripped 0 bases from V and 4 bases from J, with 11 bases between. This chain's CDR3 is CASSVEIAEYNEQFF. The CDR3 nucleotides are TGTGCCAGCAGCGTAGAAATAGCGGAATACAATGAGCAGTTCTTC.

V is TRBV5-1 and J is TRBJ2-1; D is unclear. Trimming removed 5 bases from V and 7 bases from J, with 10 bases in between. This CDR3 contains 12 residues. Per germline, CDR1 SGHRS and CDR2 YFSETQ. The CDR3 sequence is CASSGQKNEQFF. In nucleotides, the CDR3 is TGCGCCAGCAGTGGCCAGAAGAATGAGCAGTTCTTC.

The chain recombines TRBV7-9 with TRBJ1-1; no clear D gene. Germline V gene lookup returns CDR1 SEHNR and CDR2 FQNEAQ (reference sequence). The CDR3 loop spans 13 amino acids. Trimming left V 4 bases short and J 0 bases short, with 6 bases between. Here the CDR3 reads CASSSRVNTEAFF. The CDR3 region has the DNA TGTGCCAGCAGCTCACGGGTGAACACTGAAGCTTTCTTT.

The chain recombines TRBV14 with TRBJ2-2; D call uncertain. CDR1 and CDR2 from the germline V gene are SGHDN and FVKESK. The V gene lost 2 bases and the J gene lost 5 bases, with 6 bases spanning the gap. This CDR3 has 13 residues. CDR3 region: CASSQFRTGELFF. The CDR3 coding sequence is TGTGCCAGCAGCCAATTTAGAACCGGGGAGCTGTTTTTT.

This clone was seen once. The rearrangement links TRBV29-1 to TRBJ2-1; maybe TRBD2 (8 bases). CDR1 is SQVTM and CDR2 is ANQGSEA in the germline V gene. The CDR3 extends over 17 amino acids. The V end was cut by 3 bases, the J end by 2 bases, with 20 bases between. The CDR3 DNA reads as TGCAGCGTTGATACAGGGGCGGGAGGAATGACCTACAATGAGCAGTTCTTC. Its protein is CSVDTGAGGMTYNEQFF.

The chain combines TRBV7-3 with TRBJ2-2; a weak D match, TRBD2 (6 bases). From germline, CDR1 is SGHTA and CDR2 FQGTGA. Trimming left V 3 bases short and J 4 bases short, with 9 bases between. The CDR3 has 14 amino acids. The CDR3 DNA reads as TGTGCCAGCAGCTTGGAGGGGTTCACCGGGGAGCTGTTTTTT. It specifies CASSLEGFTGELFF. Looking up the rest from reference TRBV7-3 and TRBJ2-2 gives the full variable domain: GAGVSQTPSNKVTEKGKYVELRCDPISGHTALYWYRQSLGQGPEFLIYFQGTGAADDSGLPNDRFFAVRPEGSVSTLKIQRTERGDSAVYLCASSLEGFTGELFFGEGSRLTVL.

This chain joins TRBV28 and TRBJ2-2; 10 positions match TRBD1. CDR1 MDHEN and CDR2 SYDVKM come from the germline V gene. The ends lost 6 bases at V and 5 bases at J; junction bases unmatched: 6. The CDR3 extends over 15 amino acids. The CDR3 coding sequence is TGTGCCAGCAGCGTGGGACAGGGGTGGACCGGGGAGCTGTTTTTT. Protein product: CASSVGQGWTGELFF.

The V gene is TRBV14, the J gene TRBJ1-1; TRBD1 is a possible D gene (6 bases). CDR1 is SGHDN, CDR2 FVKESK, per germline. CDR3 length equals 14 residues. Deletions cut 3 bases from V and 1 base from J, with 9 bases between. CDR3 sequence reads: CASSHMGQNTEAFF. The DNA for the CDR3 is TGTGCCAGCAGCCATATGGGACAGAACACTGAAGCTTTCTTT. Full variable domain (outside the CDR3, taken from reference TRBV14 and TRBJ1-1): EAGVTQFPSHSVIEKGQTVTLRCDPISGHDNLYWYRRVMGKEIKFLLHFVKESKQDESGMPNNRFLAERTGGTYSTLKVQPAELEDSGVYFCASSHMGQNTEAFFGQGTRLTVV.

The gene calls are TRBV12-5 and TRBJ2-1; 7 nucleotides match TRBD1. Germline V lookup: CDR1 LGHNT, CDR2 FRNRAP. This CDR3 has 15 amino acids. With V trimmed by 7 bases and J by 1 base, 7 bases remained unmatched. The CDR3 here is CASAPAGGSYNEQFF. The CDR3 coding sequence is TGTGCTAGTGCTCCAGCAGGGGGTTCCTACAATGAGCAGTTCTTC.

This chain joins TRBV9 and TRBJ2-3; possible D gene TRBD1, 5 bases. Germline CDR1 and CDR2: SGDLS and YYNGEE. The CDR3 sequence is 15 residues long. V was pared by 0 bases and J by 4 bases, with 12 bases between. The CDR3 region is CASSVGGRAADTQYF. DNA for the CDR3: TGTGCCAGCAGCGTAGGTGGCAGGGCGGCAGATACGCAGTATTTT.

This rearrangement joins TRBV5-4 to TRBJ1-2, with 8 bases matching TRBD1. Trimming cost V 0 bases and J 4 bases; bases outside gene matches: 8. CDR3 length: 16 residues. Germline CDR1 SGHNT, CDR2 YYREEE (reference sequence). The chain's CDR3 is CASSLVPGTGTYGYTF. In DNA, the CDR3 is TGTGCCAGCAGCTTGGTTCCCGGGACAGGCACCTATGGCTACACCTTC.

This clone has a handful of counts. The V gene is TRBV19, the J gene TRBJ2-1; D remains unclear. From germline, CDR1 is LNHDA and CDR2 SQIVND (reference sequence). The V and J ends lost 6 bases and 9 bases respectively, with 9 bases between them. The CDR3 contains 11 residues. The chain's CDR3 is CASSYPGEQFF. The CDR3 DNA follows: TGTGCCAGTAGCTACCCGGGTGAGCAGTTCTTC.

This sequence joins TRBV5-4 and TRBJ1-5, with TRBD1 matching 7 bases. Trimming cost V 3 bases and J 4 bases; bases outside gene matches: 10. The germline V gene has CDR1 SGHNT and CDR2 YYREEE (reference sequence). CDR3 length: 16 amino acids. The CDR3 nucleotides are TGTGCCAGCAGCTACCCTACGACAGGGAAGAATCAGCCCCAGCATTTT. Its protein is CASSYPTTGKNQPQHF.

This clone was found once. A junction end diverges from the germline sequence, so it may reflect a read error. This chain uses TRBV2 with TRBJ2-7; 8 nucleotides match TRBD2. Germline CDR1 and CDR2: SNHLY and FYNNEI. CDR3 length: 13 residues. The CDR3 spells CASRERESYEQCF. Written as DNA, the CDR3 is TGTGCCAGCAGGGAGCGGGAGTCCTACGAGCAGTGCTTC.

In its sample, this clone was seen a few times. At the DNA level, this CDR3 is encoded by other sequences in the same sample as well. V usage is TRBV4-3 and J usage is TRBJ2-7; 8 nucleotides line up with TRBD1. This CDR3 is built from 16 residues. Germline V gene lookup returns CDR1 LGHNA and CDR2 YSLEER. Losses at the gene ends were 0 bases for V and 1 base for J; bases not matched to a gene: 5. The CDR3 DNA sequence: TGCGCCAGCAGCCAAGATAGGGGACAGGCGTCCTACGAGCAGTACTTC. Its protein is CASSQDRGQASYEQYF.

The genes are TRBV9 and TRBJ2-1; 7 positions match TRBD2. The germline CDR1 and CDR2 sequences are SGDLS and YYNGEE. CDR3 length: 16 amino acids. V lost 0 bases to trimming and J lost 3 bases; unmatched junction nucleotides: 6. This CDR3 reads CASSVDGGGYYNEQFF. The DNA for the CDR3 is TGTGCCAGCAGCGTAGACGGGGGAGGGTACTACAATGAGCAGTTCTTC.

V gene TRBV4-3 combines with J gene TRBJ2-1; 8 bases fit TRBD2. There are 15 residues in the CDR3. The V and J ends lost 6 bases and 6 bases, in that order; junction bases with no gene match: 10. Germline assignment: CDR1 LGHNA and CDR2 YSLEER. CDR3 DNA sequence: TGCGCCAGCAGGCGTGGAGCGGGGGTACCCAATGAGCAGTTCTTC. This sequence encodes CASRRGAGVPNEQFF.

The rearrangement links TRBV14 to TRBJ1-2; D ambiguous. Looked up from germline, CDR1 is SGHDN and CDR2 is FVKESK. This CDR3 spans 16 amino acids. V was pared by 2 bases and J by 8 bases, with 21 bases between. The CDR3 spells CASSQNLDRQDRGYTF. The CDR3 coding sequence is TGTGCCAGCAGCCAAAACCTTGATCGGCAGGATCGAGGCTACACCTTC.